The present entry profiles one T cell receptor beta chain with its context. Its antigen remains unidentified. One entry per CDR3 protein results from TCRdb running MiXCR on the 5' RACE reads. The data contain hundreds of thousands of distinct CDR3 sequences, over 15% of them seen just once; the ten biggest clones take up roughly 8.4%. Germline CDR1 and CDR2: LGHNA and YSLEER. With V trimmed by 0 bases and J by 8 bases, 6 bases remained unmatched. The CDR3 consists of 16 residues. This sample is part of a study of T-cell memory formation after mild COVID-19. Background on the study: TCR clusters mostly belonged to single donors.

Whole-study findings and limits: CD4/CD8 balance characterized clones contracting day 15 to 85, and CD4+ skew characterized later expanders. Cross-reactive memory appears to have joined, as suggested by some responding clones showing up in pre-infection memory. Specificity for SARS-CoV-2 was not confirmed among the second-wave clones peaking on day 37.

This clonotype was obtained from an adult woman who had mild COVID-19 (a few samples of this study predate the infection). Cell type and time point are not known. The chain carries TRBV4-3 and TRBJ2-7, with 14 positions matching TRBD2. Sequenced: PBMCs or a T cell subset sorted from them (not recorded which). CDR3 residues: CASSQDVGTSGSKQYF. The DNA of the CDR3 is TGCGCCAGCAGCCAAGACGTCGGGACTAGCGGGAGCAAGCAGTACTTC.